This note documents a single TCR beta chain sequence. Methods used by the authors: Counts of nucleated cells, estimated from reference gene primer amplification, were obtained. Sequenced by immunoSEQ multiplex PCR; TCRdb stores in-frame clones only, minus some. The DNA gave D and trimming, while V, J and clone size come from that table. This sample has some 150,000 clones; approximately 80% occur once, and the top ten carry roughly 9%. The data were obtained in a study of blood T cell repertoires in COVID-19. Germline V CDR1 and CDR2: MGHRA, YSYEKL. This CDR3 spans 16 amino acids. J was trimmed by 5 bases and V by 4 bases; bases with no gene match: 8.

The chain uses TRBV4-1 and TRBJ1-4; 9 bases map to TRBD1. The source is a woman aged 60-70 years with active or convalescent COVID-19. Sequencing used peripheral blood. In DNA, the CDR3 is TGCGCCAGCAGCCGAATACAGGGGGCTGAGAATGAAAAACTGTTTTTT. As protein: CASSRIQGAENEKLFF.